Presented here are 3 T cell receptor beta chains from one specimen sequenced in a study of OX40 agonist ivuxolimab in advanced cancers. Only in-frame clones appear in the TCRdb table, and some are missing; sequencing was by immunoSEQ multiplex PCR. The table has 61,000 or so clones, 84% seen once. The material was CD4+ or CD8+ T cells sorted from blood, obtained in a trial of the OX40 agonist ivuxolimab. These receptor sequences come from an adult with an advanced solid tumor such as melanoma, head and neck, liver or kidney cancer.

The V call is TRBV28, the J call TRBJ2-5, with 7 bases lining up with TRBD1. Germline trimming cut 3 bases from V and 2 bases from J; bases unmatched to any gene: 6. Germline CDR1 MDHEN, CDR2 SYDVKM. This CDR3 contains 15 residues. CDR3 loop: CASSFPDRRQETQYF. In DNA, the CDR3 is TGTGCCAGCAGTTTCCCGGACAGGAGACAAGAGACCCAGTACTTC.

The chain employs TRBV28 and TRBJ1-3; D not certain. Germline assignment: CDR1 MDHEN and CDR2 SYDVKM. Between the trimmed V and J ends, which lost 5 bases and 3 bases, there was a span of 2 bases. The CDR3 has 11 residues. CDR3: CASSRGNTIYF. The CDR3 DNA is TGTGCCAGCAGTCGTGGAAACACCATATATTTT.

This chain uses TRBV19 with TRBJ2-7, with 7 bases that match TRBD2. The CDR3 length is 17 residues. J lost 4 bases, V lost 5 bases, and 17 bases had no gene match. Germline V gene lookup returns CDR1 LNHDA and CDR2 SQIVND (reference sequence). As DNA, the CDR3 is TGTGCCAGTAGTCCCCTGGGAGGGTACCACCTGGAATACGAGCAGTACTTC. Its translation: CASSPLGGYHLEYEQYF.